This T cell receptor beta chain was observed in a study of shared clonotypes between healthy human individuals. Clones were sequenced by immunoSEQ multiplex PCR, and TCRdb holds only the in-frame ones, with some missing. The data show around 1 million clones, with around 80% seen just once and approximately 1.5% held by the top ten. Sequencing was done on a sample of memory CD4+ T cells sorted from blood. Described subset: CD45RA-negative fraction. This clonotype was sampled from a man between 18 and 29 years old in good health.

CDR3 amino acids: CASSAQGGGPYEQYF. DNA of the CDR3: TGTGCCAGCAGCGCCCAGGGCGGGGGGCCCTACGAGCAGTACTTC. The chain couples TRBV2 to TRBJ2-7; 8 bases agree with TRBD2. This CDR3 contains 15 residues. Germline assignment: CDR1 SNHLY and CDR2 FYNNEI. V dropped 6 bases and J dropped 2; count of bases not matched to a gene: 9.